The next 27 T cell receptor beta chains were all read from a single sample in a study of T cell repertoires in aging, cancer and after chemotherapy. Peripheral blood genomic DNA, not sorted cells or RNA, was the template. A mixed TRB-A/B primer pool amplified rearranged TRB by multiplex touch-down PCR. MiXCR, applied by TCRdb to the multiplex PCR reads, yields one record per CDR3 protein. The sample carries approximately 2,000 distinct CDR3 sequences, approximately 15% recorded once. Sample: blood. These receptors all stem from a human donor with a solid tumor.

This sequence joins TRBV7-2 and TRBJ1-2, with TRBD1 as a possible D gene (6 bases). The CDR3 totals 16 residues. Trimming pared 5 bases from V and 1 base from J, leaving 17 bases between. CDR1 and CDR2 from the germline V gene are SGHTA and FQGNSA. The CDR3 nucleotides read TGTGCCAGCAGCCTCGACCCGTGGGACAATAACTATGGCTACACCTTC. Protein sequence: CASSLDPWDNNYGYTF.

A note on this clonotype: A read error may explain this, as a much larger clone is one base away. This chain links TRBV19 with TRBJ1-2, with D hard to call. This CDR3 has 12 amino acids. In germline, CDR1 is LNHDA, CDR2 SQIVND (reference sequence). Trimming took 11 bases from V and 5 from J, leaving 15 bases between them. This chain's CDR3 is CASQLDWYGYTF. The CDR3 bases are TGTGCCTCCCAATTGGACTGGTATGGCTACACCTTC.

This clonotype was counted once. The CDR3 spells CASSLIGGRGQETQYF. DNA for the CDR3: TGTGCCAGCAGCTTAATCGGTGGCAGGGGACAAGAGACCCAGTACTTC. V gene TRBV7-6 combines with J gene TRBJ2-5; a possible D gene is TRBD1 (6 bases). Between the trimmed V and J ends, which lost 2 bases and 2 bases, there was a span of 15 bases. Germline CDR1 and CDR2: SGHVS and FNYEAQ. This CDR3 has 16 residues.

This clonotype was detected a few times. The chain carries TRBV6-5 and TRBJ2-3, with 8 nucleotides matching TRBD2. The V gene end was trimmed by 6 bases and the J gene end by 5 bases; junction bases not matched to a gene: 16. The CDR3 spans 17 residues. CDR1 and CDR2 (germline): MNHEY, SVGAGI. The CDR3 here is CASSKEEGPGGGDTQYF. The CDR3 region has the DNA TGTGCCAGCAGCAAAGAGGAGGGCCCGGGAGGGGGAGATACGCAGTATTTT.

Notes on this clonotype: A much larger clone lies one base from this, so it may be a read error. The V gene is TRBV7-9, the J gene TRBJ2-3, with D maybe TRBD2 (6 bases). The germline V gene has CDR1 SEHNR and CDR2 FQNEAQ (reference sequence). The CDR3 is 12 residues long. V shed 5 bases and J shed 11 bases, with 14 bases lying between them. CDR3 coding DNA: TGTGCCAGCAGCCCCCCCGCCGGGAGGCAGTATTTT. Its translation: CASSPPAGRQYF.

This clonotype is labeled medium-sized. The V call is TRBV13, the J call TRBJ2-1; 12 bases line up with TRBD2. The germline V gene encodes CDR1 PRHDT and CDR2 FYEKMQ (reference sequence). The CDR3 has 16 residues. V dropped 7 bases and J dropped 2; count of bases not matched to a gene: 6. The CDR3 here is CASTTGLAGAYNEQFF. Here the CDR3 DNA reads TGTGCCAGCACAACGGGACTAGCGGGTGCCTACAATGAGCAGTTCTTC.

The CDR3 region has the DNA TGTGCCAGCCAACCAGGACAGGTTTCCTATAATTCACCCCTCCACTTT. Its protein is CASQPGQVSYNSPLHF. This sequence joins TRBV6-6 and TRBJ1-6; 7 bases match TRBD1. J lost 1 base, V lost 8 bases, and 8 bases had no gene match. The germline CDR1 and CDR2 sequences are MNHNY and SVGAGI (reference sequence). The CDR3 length is 16 residues.

This chain links TRBV3-2 with TRBJ2-1; the table gives TRBD1 as D, unverified against the DNA. TRBV3-2 is marked as a pseudogene. The CDR3 length is 12 residues. The CDR3 is CASSQEQGSRFF. The CDR3 bases are TGTGCCAGCAGCCAAGAACAGGGGAGTCGGTTCTTC.

The gene calls are TRBV30 and TRBJ2-5; D may be TRBD2 (6 bases). This CDR3 has 13 residues. V lost 3 bases and J 4 bases, leaving 12 bases between the germline ends. Germline V lookup: CDR1 GTSNPN, CDR2 SVGIG (reference sequence). The CDR3 reads CAWSWDSPETQYF. CDR3 sequence (DNA): TGTGCCTGGAGCTGGGACTCTCCAGAGACCCAGTACTTC.

This clonotype has a handful of counts. This rearrangement joins TRBV6-2 or TRBV6-3 to TRBJ2-5; D not certain. V lost 5 bases, J lost 0 bases, and 10 bases lay in between. This CDR3 spans 14 amino acids. From germline, CDR1 is MNHEY and CDR2 SVGEGT. This CDR3 reads CASSEVFNQETQYF. In DNA form, the CDR3 reads TGTGCCAGCAGTGAAGTGTTCAACCAAGAGACCCAGTACTTC.

Judged by abundance, this clonotype is medium-sized. This chain joins TRBV13 and TRBJ1-6, with TRBD1 matching over 9 bases. The CDR3 consists of 16 residues. Trimming at V came to 2 bases and at J to 7 bases, leaving 6 bases not matched to a gene. Germline V gene lookup returns CDR1 PRHDT and CDR2 FYEKMQ (reference sequence). This CDR3 is CASSLRQGVGNSPLHF. In nucleotides, the CDR3 is TGTGCCAGCAGCTTAAGACAGGGGGTCGGCAATTCACCCCTCCACTTT.

This clonotype counts as medium-sized (0.01 to 0.1%). This rearrangement joins TRBV20-1 to TRBJ1-2; the D is unclear. This CDR3 comprises 13 residues. Between the trimmed V and J ends, which lost 0 bases and 0 bases, there was a span of 5 bases. The germline V gene has CDR1 DFQATT and CDR2 SNEGSKA (reference sequence). The CDR3 DNA reads TGCAGTGCTAGAGAACAAACTAACTATGGCTACACCTTC. As protein: CSAREQTNYGYTF.

This clonotype is medium-sized. The chain couples TRBV20-1 to TRBJ2-5; TRBD1 is a possible D gene (6 bases). Germline V CDR1 and CDR2: DFQATT, SNEGSKA (reference sequence). V was shortened by 3 bases and J by 4 bases, with 12 bases between the two germline ends. There are 13 residues in the CDR3. The CDR3 bases are TGCAGTGCTAGTTTGACAGGCATAGAGACCCAGTACTTC. This gives the protein CSASLTGIETQYF.

Regarding this clonotype: This may stem from a read error, because a much larger clone lies one nucleotide away. The V and J genes are TRBV7-2 and TRBJ2-3; 7 positions agree with TRBD2. V lost 2 bases and J lost 0; bases outside the gene matches: 8. CDR1 is SGHTA and CDR2 is FQGNSA in the germline V gene. The CDR3 is 17 residues long. The CDR3 reads CASSLWAGTISTDTQYF. The CDR3 DNA sequence: TGTGCCAGCAGCTTATGGGCCGGGACTATCAGCACAGATACGCAGTATTTT.

This clonotype is termed medium-sized. V gene TRBV6-2 or TRBV6-3 combines with J gene TRBJ2-6; D is uncertain. The CDR3 covers 15 residues. The V end lost 6 bases, the J end lost 0 bases, and 9 bases lay between the germline ends. Germline lookup yields CDR1 MNHEY and CDR2 SVGEGT. The CDR3 sequence: CASSRSSSGANVLTF. The DNA for the CDR3 is TGTGCCAGCAGCCGATCAAGCTCTGGGGCCAACGTCCTGACTTTC.

This clonotype was counted a few times. The V and J genes are TRBV10-3 and TRBJ1-6, with a tentative D call TRBD1 (5 bases). V dropped 5 bases and J dropped 5 bases, with 10 bases sitting between them. Germline CDR1 reads ENHRY; CDR2 reads SYGVKD. The CDR3 is 14 amino acids. The CDR3 spells CAISSDSNNSPLHF. CDR3 coding DNA: TGTGCCATCAGTTCCGACAGCAATAATTCACCCCTCCACTTT.

This clonotype was picked up a small number of times. The chain links TRBV5-1 to TRBJ2-7; TRBD2 might be the D (7 bases). Germline loops: CDR1 SGHRS, CDR2 YFSETQ. Trimming removed 4 bases at V and 2 bases at J, with 13 bases between. This CDR3 is 14 amino acids long. CDR3 coding DNA: TGCGCCAGCAGCCCGGGGGGCATTACCTACGAGCAGTACTTC. Translation: CASSPGGITYEQYF.

This clonotype was picked up a small number of times. DNA for the CDR3: TGCAGTGCTAGATCGGGACTAGCGGGGCCCCCCAACGAGCAGTACTTC. It yields the protein CSARSGLAGPPNEQYF. The genes are TRBV20-1 and TRBJ2-7; TRBD2 aligns across 13 bases. The J segment lost 5 bases and the V segment lost 2 bases, leaving 9 bases of the junction unmatched. CDR3 length: 16 amino acids. Germline CDR1 DFQATT, CDR2 SNEGSKA (reference sequence).

This clonotype counts as medium-sized. The genes are TRBV6-4 and TRBJ2-3; 11 positions match TRBD2. This CDR3 comprises 14 residues. V dropped 5 bases and J dropped 3; count of bases not matched to a gene: 1. The germline CDR1 and CDR2 sequences are MRHNA and SNTAGT. The CDR3 here is CASSLAGGTDTQYF. DNA of the CDR3: TGTGCCAGCAGTCTAGCGGGGGGTACAGATACGCAGTATTTT.

The rearrangement joins TRBV27 to TRBJ1-5, with TRBD1 matching 8 bases. The CDR3 extends over 14 amino acids. The germline V gene encodes CDR1 MNHEY and CDR2 SMNVEV (reference sequence). V shed 9 bases, J shed 9 bases, and the junction held 13 bases outside the gene matches. CDR3 residues: CARSSDREIWPQHF. CDR3 in DNA: TGTGCCAGAAGCTCGGACAGGGAGATATGGCCCCAGCATTTT.

The V and J genes are TRBV20-1 and TRBJ1-2; D unresolved. The V gene lost 3 bases and the J gene lost 8 bases, with 19 bases spanning the gap. CDR3 length equals 14 residues. The germline CDR1 and CDR2 sequences are DFQATT and SNEGSKA (reference sequence). DNA for the CDR3: TGCAGTGCTAGGATACGAGAGGGAGTCAAGGGCTACACCTTC. This translates into CSARIREGVKGYTF.

In its sample, this clonotype is medium-sized. The CDR3 is CASSLASDTQYF. The CDR3 DNA reads as TGTGCCAGCAGCTTAGCGTCAGATACGCAGTATTTT. The chain links TRBV7-9 to TRBJ2-3; D uncertain. CDR1 and CDR2 from the germline V gene are SEHNR and FQNEAQ (reference sequence). There are 12 residues in the CDR3. V lost 0 bases and J lost 4, with 2 bases in between.

This clonotype is medium-sized within its sample. The chain has TRBV27 and TRBJ1-2; D may be TRBD1 (5 bases). Trimming pared 0 bases from V and 4 bases from J, leaving 9 bases between. CDR1 and CDR2 from the germline V gene are MNHEY and SMNVEV (reference sequence). CDR3 length: 14 amino acids. The CDR3 sequence is CASSLSDRSYGYTF. The CDR3, as DNA: TGTGCCAGCAGTTTATCCGACAGATCCTATGGCTACACCTTC.

This clonotype turned up a few times. The chain is built from TRBV20-1 and TRBJ2-3; TRBD1 aligns across 8 bases. Germline CDR1 DFQATT, CDR2 SNEGSKA (reference sequence). There are 14 residues in the CDR3. V lost 3 bases and J lost 3; bases outside the gene matches: 5. The CDR3 spells CSARDRAGTDTQYF. CDR3 sequence (DNA): TGCAGTGCTAGGGACAGGGCGGGTACAGATACGCAGTATTTT.

This clonotype ranks as medium-sized. The rearrangement joins TRBV27 to TRBJ2-1; D unresolved. Germline V lookup: CDR1 MNHEY, CDR2 SMNVEV (reference sequence). Trimming removed 6 bases from V and 2 bases from J, with 8 bases in between. The CDR3 has 13 amino acids. CDR3 loop: CASRTGAYNEQFF. The CDR3 DNA is TGTGCCAGCAGGACGGGCGCCTACAATGAGCAGTTCTTC.

This clonotype is large (0.1 to 1%) in the sample. V and J are TRBV29-1 and TRBJ2-1; D uncertain. The CDR3 sequence is 12 residues long. Looked up from germline, CDR1 is SQVTM and CDR2 is ANQGSEA. Trimming removed 7 bases at V and 3 bases at J, with 10 bases between. The CDR3 nucleotides read TGCAGCGGAAACCGCGACTACAATGAGCAGTTCTTC. Its translation: CSGNRDYNEQFF.

The chain couples TRBV24-1 to TRBJ2-2, with D tentatively TRBD1 (6 bases). The ends were cut back, 1 base at V and 1 base at J, with 12 bases in the middle. The CDR3 totals 17 residues. The V gene's germline CDR1 is KGHDR and CDR2 SFDVKD. The CDR3 loop reads CATSDFLAGENTGELFF. CDR3 nucleotides: TGTGCCACCAGTGATTTTTTGGCAGGGGAGAACACCGGGGAGCTGTTTTTT.